This TCR beta chain appears in the sequencing data of a study of T cells in Graves' hyperthyroidism and ophthalmopathy. Study background: At initial diagnosis, before any treatment had begun, peripheral blood was obtained.

Using RNA transcripts as the source, TCR beta CDR3 regions were amplified. The HTBI primer set served for first-round RT-PCR of the TCR CDR3. TCRdb analysed the multiplex PCR reads with MiXCR anew, one entry per CDR3 protein. The sample comprises some 560,000 distinct CDR3 sequences, more than 15% of which are singletons, and around 6.6% rests with the top ten. Lactation, pregnancy, other autoimmune disease or uncontrolled infection led to exclusion of patients. The TCR comes from a woman aged 30 to 39 with Graves' hyperthyroidism. Sequencing input: blood.

The CDR3 spells CATSRDISGGETQYF. The CDR3, as DNA: TGTGCCACCAGCAGAGATATTAGCGGGGGAGAGACCCAGTACTTC. The chain is built from TRBV15 and TRBJ2-5; the match to TRBD2 covers 9 bases. The V segment lost 0 bases and the J segment 4 bases; nucleotides outside the gene matches: 3. The CDR3 loop spans 15 amino acids. Per the germline V gene, CDR1 is LNHNV and CDR2 is YYDKDF (reference sequence).